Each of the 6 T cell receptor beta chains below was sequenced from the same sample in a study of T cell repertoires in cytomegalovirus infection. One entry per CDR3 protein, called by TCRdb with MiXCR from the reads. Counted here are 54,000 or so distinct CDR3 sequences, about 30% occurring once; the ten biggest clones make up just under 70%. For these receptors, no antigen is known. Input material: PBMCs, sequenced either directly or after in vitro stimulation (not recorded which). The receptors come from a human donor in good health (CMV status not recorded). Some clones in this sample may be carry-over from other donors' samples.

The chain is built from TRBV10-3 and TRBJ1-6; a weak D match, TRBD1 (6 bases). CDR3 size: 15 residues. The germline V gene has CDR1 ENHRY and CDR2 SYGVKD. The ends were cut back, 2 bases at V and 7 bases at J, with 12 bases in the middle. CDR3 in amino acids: CAISEGGRGNSPLHF. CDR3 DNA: TGTGCCATCAGTGAGGGGGGCAGGGGAAATTCACCCCTCCACTTT.

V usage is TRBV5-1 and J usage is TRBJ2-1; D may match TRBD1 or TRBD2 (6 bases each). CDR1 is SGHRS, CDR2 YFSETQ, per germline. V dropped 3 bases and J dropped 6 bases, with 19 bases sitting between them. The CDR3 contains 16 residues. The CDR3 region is CASSSRVGGLVNEQFF. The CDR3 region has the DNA TGCGCCAGCAGCTCACGGGTTGGGGGGCTCGTCAATGAGCAGTTCTTC.

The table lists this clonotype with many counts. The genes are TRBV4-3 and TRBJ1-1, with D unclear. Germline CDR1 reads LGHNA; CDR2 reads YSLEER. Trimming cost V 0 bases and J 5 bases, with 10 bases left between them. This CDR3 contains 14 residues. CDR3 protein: CASSQDHRRTEAFF. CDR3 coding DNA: TGCGCCAGCAGCCAAGATCACCGGCGTACTGAAGCTTTCTTT.

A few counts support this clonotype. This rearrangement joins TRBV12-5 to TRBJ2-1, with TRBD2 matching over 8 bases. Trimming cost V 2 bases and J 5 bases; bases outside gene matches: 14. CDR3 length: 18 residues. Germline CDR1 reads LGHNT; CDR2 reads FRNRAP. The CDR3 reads CASGLSPPGGAGDNEQFF. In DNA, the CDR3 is TGTGCTAGTGGTTTGTCACCGCCGGGGGGAGCGGGAGACAATGAGCAGTTCTTC.

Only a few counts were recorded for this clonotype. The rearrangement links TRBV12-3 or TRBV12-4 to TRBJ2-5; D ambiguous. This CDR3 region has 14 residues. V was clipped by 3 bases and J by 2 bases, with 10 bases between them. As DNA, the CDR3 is TGTGCCAGCAGTTTGTATCCACAACAAGAGACCCAGTACTTC. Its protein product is CASSLYPQQETQYF.

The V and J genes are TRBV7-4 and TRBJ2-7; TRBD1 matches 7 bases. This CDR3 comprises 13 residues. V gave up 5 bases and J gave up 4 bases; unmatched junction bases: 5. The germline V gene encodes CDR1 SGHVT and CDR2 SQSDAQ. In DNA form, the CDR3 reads TGTGCCAGCAGCAACCGACAGGGTTACGAGCAGTACTTC. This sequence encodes CASSNRQGYEQYF. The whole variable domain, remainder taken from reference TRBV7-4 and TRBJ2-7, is GAGVSQSPRYKVAKRGRDVALRCDSISGHVTLYWYRQTLGQGSEVLTYSQSDAQRDKSGRPSGRFSAERPERSVSTLKIQRTEQGDSAVYLCASSNRQGYEQYFGPGTRLTVT.